This T cell receptor beta chain emerged from a study of T cell responses to AZD1222 COVID-19 vaccine. For this clone: Its antigen is unknown.

Clones were sequenced by immunoSEQ multiplex PCR, and TCRdb holds only the in-frame ones, with some missing. The sample has approximately 100,000 clones; around 94% are singletons. This CDR3 spans 14 amino acids. In germline, CDR1 is MGHRA, CDR2 YSYEKL. V was shortened by 3 bases and J by 4 bases, with 12 bases between the two germline ends. Regarding the study as a whole: Clonal diversity may have been underestimated, and the donors were mostly white British, with more females than males. Repertoire sampling happened only post peak T cell response. Spike as a whole was targeted by vaccine-associated CD4 TCRs, dominant at 160-218 and 743-854. Baseline seropositivity characterized only a handful of AZD1222 recipients.

Sequences were derived from peripheral blood, sampled on day 0 of AZD1222 vaccination. The rearrangement joins TRBV4-1 to TRBJ1-2, with D perhaps matching TRBD1 (5 bases). The receptor comes from an adult in good health. The DNA of the CDR3 is TGCGCCAGCAGCCAGGAGGGGCAAGTCTATGGCTACACCTTC. This encodes CASSQEGQVYGYTF.